This T cell receptor (beta chain) appears in the sequencing data of a study of blood T cell repertoires in COVID-19. About the study: The analysed material was cDNA or gDNA that came from T cells, B-cell-depleted T cells, or PBMCs.

As handled by the study authors: How many nucleated cells were present was estimated from reference gene primer amplification. Method: immunoSEQ multiplex PCR; TCRdb's copy keeps in-frame clones and lacks some. The DNA was the basis for D and trimming; V, J and clone size are from that table. The sample consists of 40,000 to 50,000 clones, roughly 87% of them appearing once. The CDR3 consists of 12 residues. Trimming took 6 bases from V and 5 from J, leaving 11 bases between them. Germline CDR1 and CDR2: SNHLY and FYNNEI. The sample was peripheral blood. The receptor's source is a human donor in a cohort sampled during active COVID-19. V usage is TRBV2 and J usage is TRBJ2-7; the D gene is possibly TRBD1 (6 bases). This CDR3 is CASRTDSHEQYF. The CDR3, as DNA: TGTGCCAGCAGAACGGACAGCCACGAGCAGTACTTC.